Each of the 30 T cell receptor beta chains below was sequenced from the same sample in a study of blood T cells in healthy people across ages. Using a J-beta primer mix together with a sample-barcoded 5' primer, a second PCR was run for about 6 to 11 cycles. TCRdb recomputed calls from the 5' RACE reads with MiXCR, one row per CDR3 protein. The sample has about 830,000 distinct CDR3 sequences, 55% to 65% seen once; the top ten hold approximately 30%. The specimen sequenced was blood. The origin of the receptors is a man aged 25-45 years in good health.

In its sample, this clonotype was seen many times. This rearrangement joins TRBV4-2 to TRBJ2-4; weak D call: TRBD1 (6 bases). V was trimmed by 6 bases and J by 1 base, leaving 13 bases between them. The CDR3 consists of 15 residues. Germline-derived CDR1 and CDR2 are LGHNA and YNFKEQ. CDR3 nucleotides: TGTGCCAGCAGACAAACAGGGTTGGCCAAAAACATTCAGTACTTC. It translates to CASRQTGLAKNIQYF.

This clonotype showed up just once. The chain is built from TRBV10-3 and TRBJ1-6; 9 nucleotides line up with TRBD1. Germline V CDR1 and CDR2: ENHRY, SYGVKD. V was clipped by 4 bases and J by 9 bases; unmatched bases: 4. The CDR3 extends over 14 amino acids. This chain's CDR3 is CAISGDRGTSPLHF. The CDR3 nucleotides read TGTGCCATCAGTGGTGACAGGGGGACTTCACCCCTCCACTTT.

The rearrangement joins TRBV10-3 to TRBJ2-1, with 10 bases matching TRBD1. Unmatched junction bases numbered 4, after V lost 0 bases and J lost 8 bases. Germline loops: CDR1 ENHRY, CDR2 SYGVKD. The CDR3 runs 15 residues. The CDR3 region is CAISESGQGLDEQFF. The CDR3 nucleotides are TGTGCCATCAGTGAGTCGGGACAGGGGTTGGATGAGCAGTTCTTC.

This clonotype was counted at least ten times. J is TRBJ2-7 and V is TRBV4-3; D is unclear. The germline V gene encodes CDR1 LGHNA and CDR2 YSLEER. The CDR3 is 14 residues long. V was pared by 0 bases and J by 0 bases, with 6 bases between. CDR3 sequence (DNA): TGCGCCAGCAGCCAAGATCAAAGCTCCTACGAGCAGTACTTC. Translating gives CASSQDQSSYEQYF.

V and J are TRBV4-1 and TRBJ1-4, with D possibly being TRBD1 (5 bases). Trimming cost V 0 bases and J 8 bases, with 16 bases left between them. Germline loops: CDR1 MGHRA, CDR2 YSYEKL. This CDR3 is built from 16 residues. CDR3 bases: TGCGCCAGCAGCCAAGAGGGGGGGAGACAGTTCGAAAAACTGTTTTTT. Its translation: CASSQEGGRQFEKLFF.

V is TRBV9 and J is TRBJ1-3; 10 bases match TRBD1. V trimming: 3 bases; J trimming: 2 bases; junction bases outside the gene matches: 5. The germline CDR1 and CDR2 sequences are SGDLS and YYNGEE. CDR3 length equals 16 residues. The CDR3 nucleotides are TGTGCCAGCAGCGGGAGGACAGGGGGAACTGGAAACACCATATATTTT. This codes for CASSGRTGGTGNTIYF.

The gene calls are TRBV30 and TRBJ2-5, with D possibly called TRBD1 or TRBD2 (6 bases each). The CDR3 is 13 amino acids. Trimming removed 0 bases from V and 5 bases from J, with 10 bases in between. Germline CDR1 reads GTSNPN; CDR2 reads SVGIG (reference sequence). CDR3 nucleotides: TGTGCCTGGAGTGTCGGGGGCTGGGAGACCCAGTACTTC. It yields the protein CAWSVGGWETQYF.

V and J are TRBV9 and TRBJ2-5; 14 positions agree with TRBD2. V was pared by 2 bases and J by 5 bases, with 5 bases of the junction left unmatched. CDR3 length equals 16 residues. From germline, CDR1 is SGDLS and CDR2 YYNGEE. The CDR3 is CASSVTSGGAAETQYF. The DNA for the CDR3 is TGTGCCAGCAGCGTGACTAGCGGGGGGGCCGCGGAGACCCAGTACTTC.

This chain connects TRBV29-1 to TRBJ1-2, with 7 bases aligning to TRBD1. Germline V gene sequence: CDR1 SQVTM, CDR2 ANQGSEA. This CDR3 is 13 amino acids long. The J segment lost 1 base and the V segment lost 8 bases, leaving 7 bases of the junction unmatched. The CDR3 coding sequence is TGCAGCACTTATCGGGACAGTAACTATGGCTACACCTTC. Translating gives CSTYRDSNYGYTF.

The V gene is TRBV2, the J gene TRBJ2-7; D might be TRBD2 (5 bases). CDR3 length equals 14 residues. Germline V CDR1 and CDR2: SNHLY, FYNNEI. CDR3 amino acids: CASPPGRTLHEQYF. In nucleotides, the CDR3 is TGTGCAAGCCCCCCTGGACGGACTCTCCACGAGCAGTACTTC.

The J gene is TRBJ2-5, the V gene TRBV30, with 11 nucleotides matching TRBD2. This CDR3 spans 16 amino acids. Unmatched junction bases numbered 7, after V lost 1 base and J lost 3 bases. Germline loops: CDR1 GTSNPN, CDR2 SVGIG (reference sequence). The CDR3 loop reads CAWSAGTSGFKETQYF. The DNA for the CDR3 is TGTGCCTGGAGTGCAGGGACTAGCGGCTTTAAAGAGACCCAGTACTTC.

In regard to this clonotype: This may arise from a read error, as a much more abundant clone is one base away. The V call is TRBV20-1, the J call TRBJ2-5, with D tentatively TRBD1 or TRBD2 (5 bases each). CDR3 length: 13 amino acids. Germline loops: CDR1 DFQATT, CDR2 SNEGSKA (reference sequence). In DNA form, the CDR3 reads TGCAGTGCTGGGGGACCGGGCCAAGAGACCCTGTACTTC. It yields the protein CSAGGPGQETLYF.

V is TRBV4-2 and J is TRBJ2-7; 11 bases are a match to TRBD2. The CDR3 contains 15 residues. The junction had 4 bases not matched to a gene; V was cut back by 2 bases and J by 4 bases. CDR1 and CDR2 (germline): LGHNA, YNFKEQ. CDR3 nucleotide sequence: TGTGCCAGCAGCCAAACCACTAGCGGGGGATACGAGCAGTACTTC. This encodes CASSQTTSGGYEQYF.

The chain links TRBV9 to TRBJ2-1; the D gene is possibly TRBD2 (5 bases). V gave up 1 base and J gave up 5 bases, with 16 bases separating them. The CDR3 has 16 amino acids. Germline-derived CDR1 and CDR2 are SGDLS and YYNGEE. CDR3 sequence (DNA): TGTGCCAGCAGCGTAACGAATGCACTAGTTCACAATGAGCAGTTCTTC. This codes for CASSVTNALVHNEQFF.

The chain links TRBV6-2 or TRBV6-3 to TRBJ2-5, with D possibly TRBD1 on 5 matching bases. The J call may be mistaken, given a closer DNA end match to TRBJ2-1. Germline V gene data show CDR1 as MNHEY and CDR2 as SVGEGT. This CDR3 is built from 12 residues. CDR3 sequence: CAIGDRQETQFF. The DNA for the CDR3 is TGTGCCATCGGCGACAGACAAGAGACCCAGTTCTTC.

The V call is TRBV4-2, the J call TRBJ2-5; no clear D. Germline CDR1 and CDR2: LGHNA and YNFKEQ. This CDR3 has 14 residues. Trimming stripped 0 bases from V and 0 bases from J, with 5 bases between. This CDR3 is CASSQEVHQETQYF. As DNA, the CDR3 is TGTGCCAGCAGCCAAGAAGTGCACCAAGAGACCCAGTACTTC.

The chain employs TRBV11-2 and TRBJ1-2, with a weak D call TRBD1 (5 bases). Germline V gene data show CDR1 as SGHAT and CDR2 as FQNNGV. CDR3 length equals 14 residues. Trimming shortened V by 1 base and J by 6 bases, and 12 bases separated the two germline ends. CDR3 DNA sequence: TGTGCCAGCAGCTTAGTGTCCCAGGGACATGGCTACACCTTC. Residues: CASSLVSQGHGYTF.

This chain links TRBV6-5 with TRBJ1-6; 7 bases fit TRBD1. Germline assignment: CDR1 MNHEY and CDR2 SVGAGI. With 10 bases clipped from V and 5 bases from J, the junction kept 5 bases outside the gene matches. The CDR3 has 13 amino acids. CDR3 nucleotide sequence: TGTGCCACCCGGGACAGACATAATTCACCCCTCCACTTT. The encoded protein is CATRDRHNSPLHF.

V usage is TRBV12-3 or TRBV12-4 and J usage is TRBJ1-5, with D perhaps TRBD1 (5 bases). Trimming took 5 bases from V and 3 from J, leaving 14 bases between them. CDR3 length: 15 residues. DNA for the CDR3: TGTGCCAGCAGTCCCCGGGGCAGATTCAATCAGCCCCAGCATTTT. Translating gives CASSPRGRFNQPQHF.

The genes are TRBV7-2 and TRBJ2-4; TRBD1 matches at 7 bases. Judging by the DNA end, TRBJ2-7 fits better; the J call may be wrong. The germline V gene has CDR1 SGHTA and CDR2 FQGNSA. The CDR3 is 14 amino acids. CDR3 bases: TGTGCCAGCAGCTCTACAGGGGATAACGGCGAGCAGTACTTC. It translates to CASSSTGDNGEQYF.

This chain uses TRBV28 with TRBJ2-7; tentatively, D is TRBD2 (5 bases). The germline gives CDR1 MDHEN, CDR2 SYDVKM. There are 15 residues in the CDR3. The V end lost 7 bases, the J end lost 7 bases, and 23 bases lay between the germline ends. The CDR3 DNA sequence: TGTGCCAGCATCGTAGCAGGAGGAATGGCCAATGAGCAGTACTTC. This codes for CASIVAGGMANEQYF.

The gene calls are TRBV4-3 and TRBJ2-7; perhaps TRBD2 as D (5 bases). CDR1 LGHNA and CDR2 YSLEER come from the germline V gene. The germline V and J ends were trimmed by 0 bases and 3 bases, with 15 bases remaining between them. This CDR3 has 16 amino acids. The CDR3 here is CASSQDFGKYGYEQYF. The CDR3 DNA reads as TGCGCCAGCAGCCAAGATTTCGGGAAATACGGCTACGAGCAGTACTTC.

CDR3 amino acids: CASSLEAGTDEQYF. The CDR3 DNA sequence: TGCGCCAGCAGCTTGGAGGCAGGGACGGACGAGCAGTACTTC. V usage is TRBV5-1 and J usage is TRBJ2-7; TRBD1 or TRBD2 may be the D gene (5 bases each). The CDR3 totals 14 residues. With 0 bases removed from V and 5 bases from J, the gap between germline ends came to 12 bases. Germline assignment: CDR1 SGHRS and CDR2 YFSETQ.

The chain has TRBV6-2 or TRBV6-3 and TRBJ2-7, with a possible D match to TRBD2 (5 bases). The ends were cut back, 5 bases at V and 2 bases at J, with 13 bases in the middle. Germline V gene lookup returns CDR1 MNHEY and CDR2 SVGEGT. The length of the CDR3 is 14 residues. This CDR3 reads CASSQPEVPYEQYF. DNA of the CDR3: TGTGCCAGCAGTCAACCGGAGGTTCCCTACGAGCAGTACTTC.

This sequence joins TRBV7-6 and TRBJ2-7; weak D call: TRBD1 (5 bases). Germline assignment: CDR1 SGHVS and CDR2 FNYEAQ. The germline V and J ends were trimmed by 5 bases and 4 bases, with 18 bases remaining between them. This CDR3 spans 15 amino acids. This CDR3 reads CASSASIGVTYEQYF. Here the CDR3 DNA reads TGTGCCAGCAGCGCTTCGATAGGGGTCACATACGAGCAGTACTTC.

This chain joins TRBV20-1 and TRBJ2-4; possible D gene TRBD1, 5 bases. Trimming removed 5 bases from V and 7 bases from J, with 12 bases in between. Germline lookup yields CDR1 DFQATT and CDR2 SNEGSKA (reference sequence). The length of the CDR3 is 12 residues. CDR3 sequence reads: CSALLRQNIQYF. CDR3 nucleotides: TGCAGTGCTTTATTGCGACAGAACATTCAGTACTTC.

The V and J genes are TRBV7-8 and TRBJ2-5, with 8 nucleotides matching TRBD1. V trimming: 2 bases; J trimming: 5 bases; junction bases outside the gene matches: 7. In germline, CDR1 is SGHVS, CDR2 FQNEAQ. CDR3 size: 15 residues. The CDR3 loop reads CASSLQGATVETQYF. The CDR3 bases are TGTGCCAGCAGCTTACAGGGGGCCACCGTTGAGACCCAGTACTTC. The variable domain in full, with the rest retrieved from reference TRBV7-8 and TRBJ2-5, is GAGVSQSPRYKVAKRGQDVALRCDPISGHVSLFWYQQALGQGPEFLTYFQNEAQLDKSGLPSDRFFAERPEGSVSTLKIQRTQQEDSAVYLCASSLQGATVETQYFGPGTRLLVL.

This clonotype turned up a few times. The CDR3 DNA follows: TGTGCCAGCAGTTTATCGTACAGCCTTAATTCACCCCTCCACTTT. Its translation is CASSLSYSLNSPLHF. The V call is TRBV27, the J call TRBJ1-6; D is unclear. The V end lost 0 bases, the J end lost 6 bases, and 9 bases lay between the germline ends. The length of the CDR3 is 15 residues. Germline V lookup: CDR1 MNHEY, CDR2 SMNVEV (reference sequence).

For this clonotype: An end of the junction differs from the germline gene, which may be a read error. The chain has TRBV20-1 and TRBJ2-6; 8 nucleotides align to TRBD1. The germline gives CDR1 DFQATT, CDR2 SNEGSKA (reference sequence). The CDR3 is made up of 16 amino acids. CDR3 DNA sequence: TGCAGTGCTCTAGACAGGGGATCTTCTGGGACCAACGTCCTGACTTTC. Protein: CSALDRGSSGTNVLTF.

This sequence joins TRBV10-3 and TRBJ2-6; TRBD1 might be the D (6 bases). Looked up from germline, CDR1 is ENHRY and CDR2 is SYGVKD. This CDR3 contains 15 residues. V was cut by 8 bases and J by 1 base, with 12 bases left in between. CDR3 in amino acids: CAIVAGVSGANVLTF. In DNA, the CDR3 is TGTGCCATCGTGGCAGGGGTATCTGGGGCCAACGTCCTGACTTTC.